Below are 2 T cell receptor beta chains sequenced from a single sample in a study of shared clonotypes between healthy human individuals. Sequencing was performed with immunoSEQ multiplex PCR; in TCRdb, only in-frame clones are kept and a portion is missing. The sample has hundreds of thousands of clones; 92% are singletons. CD45RO-negative, CCR7-selected cells formed the naive CD8 fraction, which excluded terminally differentiated effector memory CD45RA+ cells. Sequenced input: naive CD8+ T cells sorted from blood. These TCRs come from a man aged 30-40 years in good health.

CDR3 bases: TGCAGCGTTGAAAAGGCCCGAGACGGCACTGAAGCTTTCTTT. Its protein product is CSVEKARDGTEAFF. The rearrangement links TRBV29-1 to TRBJ1-1; D is undetermined. Germline V lookup: CDR1 SQVTM, CDR2 ANQGSEA. Trimming left V 2 bases short and J 4 bases short, with 14 bases between. The CDR3 sequence is 14 residues long.

The chain joins TRBV5-5 to TRBJ2-3; D possibly corresponds to TRBD2 (5 bases). This CDR3 region has 14 residues. Germline CDR1 and CDR2: SGHKS and YYEKEE (reference sequence). Trimming took 1 base from V and 6 from J, leaving 12 bases between them. CDR3 bases: TGTGCCAGCAGCTTGATTGGGGAGACGGATACGCAGTATTTT. Translation: CASSLIGETDTQYF.